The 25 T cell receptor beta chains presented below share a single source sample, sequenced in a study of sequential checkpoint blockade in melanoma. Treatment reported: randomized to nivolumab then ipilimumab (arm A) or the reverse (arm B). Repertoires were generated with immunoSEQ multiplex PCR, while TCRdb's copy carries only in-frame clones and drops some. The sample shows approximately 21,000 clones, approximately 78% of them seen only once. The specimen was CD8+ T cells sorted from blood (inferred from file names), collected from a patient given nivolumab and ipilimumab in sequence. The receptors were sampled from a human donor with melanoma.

The chain's CDR3 is CASSPRGQGGNEQFF. CDR3 sequence (DNA): TGTGCCAGCAGCCCTCGGGGACAGGGGGGAAATGAGCAGTTCTTC. This sequence joins TRBV7-2 and TRBJ2-1; 11 nucleotides align to TRBD1. V was pared by 5 bases and J by 7 bases, with 7 bases of the junction left unmatched. The length of the CDR3 is 15 residues. CDR1 is SGHTA and CDR2 is FQGNSA in the germline V gene.

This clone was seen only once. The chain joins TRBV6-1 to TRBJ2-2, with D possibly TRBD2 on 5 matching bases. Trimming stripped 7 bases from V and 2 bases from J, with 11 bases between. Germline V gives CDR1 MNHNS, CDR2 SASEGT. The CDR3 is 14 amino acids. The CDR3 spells CASTHRGNTGELFF. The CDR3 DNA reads TGTGCCAGCACCCACCGGGGTAACACCGGGGAGCTGTTTTTT.

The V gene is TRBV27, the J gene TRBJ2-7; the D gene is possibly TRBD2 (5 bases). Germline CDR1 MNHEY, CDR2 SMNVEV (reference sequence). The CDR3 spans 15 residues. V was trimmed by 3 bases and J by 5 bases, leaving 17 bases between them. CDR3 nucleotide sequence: TGTGCCAGCAGTTTGGTTGCGGGTAACGTCGACGAGCAGTACTTC. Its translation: CASSLVAGNVDEQYF.

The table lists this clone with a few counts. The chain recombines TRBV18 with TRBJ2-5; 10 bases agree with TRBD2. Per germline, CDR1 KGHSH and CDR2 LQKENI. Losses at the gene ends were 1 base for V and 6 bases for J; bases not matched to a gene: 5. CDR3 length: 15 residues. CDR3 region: CASSPQAGGPQTQYF. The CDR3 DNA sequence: TGTGCCAGCTCACCACAAGCGGGAGGGCCGCAGACCCAGTACTTC.

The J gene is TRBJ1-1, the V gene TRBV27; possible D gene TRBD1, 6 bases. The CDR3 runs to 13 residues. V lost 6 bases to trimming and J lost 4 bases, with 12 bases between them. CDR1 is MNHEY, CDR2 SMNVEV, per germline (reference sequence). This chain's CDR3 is CASSLQGVTEAFF. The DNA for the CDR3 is TGTGCCAGCAGCCTACAGGGAGTCACTGAAGCTTTCTTT.

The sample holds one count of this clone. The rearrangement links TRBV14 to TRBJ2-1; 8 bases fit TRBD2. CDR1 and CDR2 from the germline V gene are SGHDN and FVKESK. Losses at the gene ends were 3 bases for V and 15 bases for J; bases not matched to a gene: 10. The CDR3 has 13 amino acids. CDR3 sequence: CASSQAGTRYPFF. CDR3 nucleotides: TGTGCCAGCAGCCAGGCCGGGACTAGGTATCCGTTCTTC.

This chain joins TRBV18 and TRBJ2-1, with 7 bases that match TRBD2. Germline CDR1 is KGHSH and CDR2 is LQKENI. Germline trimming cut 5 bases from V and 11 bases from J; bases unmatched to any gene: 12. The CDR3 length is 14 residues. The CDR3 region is CASSGLAEGSQQFF. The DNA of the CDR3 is TGTGCCAGCTCAGGGCTAGCGGAGGGTAGTCAGCAGTTCTTC.

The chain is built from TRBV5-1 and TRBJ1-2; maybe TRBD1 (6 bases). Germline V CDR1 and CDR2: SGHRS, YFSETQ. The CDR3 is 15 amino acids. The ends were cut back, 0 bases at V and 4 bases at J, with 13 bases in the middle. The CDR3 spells CASSLEDSGGYGYTF. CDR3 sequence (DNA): TGCGCCAGCAGCTTGGAGGACAGCGGCGGCTATGGCTACACCTTC. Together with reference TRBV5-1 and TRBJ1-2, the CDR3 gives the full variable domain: KAGVTQTPRYLIKTRGQQVTLSCSPISGHRSVSWYQQTPGQGLQFLFEYFSETQRNKGNFPGRFSGRQFSNSRSEMNVSTLELGDSALYLCASSLEDSGGYGYTFGSGTRLTVV.

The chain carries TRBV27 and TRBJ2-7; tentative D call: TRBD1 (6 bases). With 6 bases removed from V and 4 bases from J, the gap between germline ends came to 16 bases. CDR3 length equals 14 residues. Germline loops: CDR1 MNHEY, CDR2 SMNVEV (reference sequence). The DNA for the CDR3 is TGTGCCAGCAGCCGACAGGACCCTTATTACGAGCAGTACTTC. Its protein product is CASSRQDPYYEQYF.

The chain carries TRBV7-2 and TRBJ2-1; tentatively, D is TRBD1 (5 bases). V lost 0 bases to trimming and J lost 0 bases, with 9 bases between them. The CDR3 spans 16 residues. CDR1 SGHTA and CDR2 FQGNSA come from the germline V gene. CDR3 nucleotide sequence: TGTGCCAGCAGCTTAGCGGGGCCGCTCTCCTACAATGAGCAGTTCTTC. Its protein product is CASSLAGPLSYNEQFF.

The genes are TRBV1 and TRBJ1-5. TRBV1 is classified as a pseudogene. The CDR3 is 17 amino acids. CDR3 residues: CTSSQDCSNHSNQPQHF. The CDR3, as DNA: TGCACCAGCAGCCAAGATTGCTCTAACCATAGCAATCAGCCCCAGCATTTT.

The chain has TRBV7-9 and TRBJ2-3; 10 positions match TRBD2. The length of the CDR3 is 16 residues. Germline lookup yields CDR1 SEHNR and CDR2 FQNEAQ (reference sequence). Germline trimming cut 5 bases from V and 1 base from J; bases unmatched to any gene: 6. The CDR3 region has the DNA TGTGCCAGCAGCGGGGAGCGGGAGGGCCGCACAGATACGCAGTATTTT. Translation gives CASSGEREGRTDTQYF.

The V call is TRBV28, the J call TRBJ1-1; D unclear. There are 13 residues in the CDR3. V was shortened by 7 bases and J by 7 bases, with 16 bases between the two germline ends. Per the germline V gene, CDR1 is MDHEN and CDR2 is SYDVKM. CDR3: CASTLDSGIEAFF. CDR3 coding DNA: TGTGCCAGCACCCTAGACTCGGGGATTGAAGCTTTCTTT.

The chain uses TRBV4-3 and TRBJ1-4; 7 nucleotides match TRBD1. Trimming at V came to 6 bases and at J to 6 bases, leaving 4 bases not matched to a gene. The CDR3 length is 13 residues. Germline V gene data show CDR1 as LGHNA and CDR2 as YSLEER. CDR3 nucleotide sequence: TGCGCCAGCAGAGGACAGGCTTATGAAAAACTGTTTTTT. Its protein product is CASRGQAYEKLFF.

CDR3 coding DNA: TGTGCCTCCTGGGGGCCCAACTCTGGAAACACCATATATTTT. This gives the protein CASWGPNSGNTIYF. The chain is built from TRBV25-1 and TRBJ1-3; D is possibly TRBD1 (6 bases). Germline V gene data show CDR1 as MGHDK and CDR2 as SYGVNS. The CDR3 covers 14 residues. The V gene lost 11 bases and the J gene lost 0 bases, with 14 bases spanning the gap.

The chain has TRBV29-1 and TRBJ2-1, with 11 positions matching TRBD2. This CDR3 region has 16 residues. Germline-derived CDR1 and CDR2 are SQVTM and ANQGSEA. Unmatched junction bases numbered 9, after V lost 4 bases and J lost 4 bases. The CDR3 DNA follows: TGCAGCGTTGCAGCCCCACTAGCGGGAGTTTACAATGAGCAGTTCTTC. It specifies CSVAAPLAGVYNEQFF.

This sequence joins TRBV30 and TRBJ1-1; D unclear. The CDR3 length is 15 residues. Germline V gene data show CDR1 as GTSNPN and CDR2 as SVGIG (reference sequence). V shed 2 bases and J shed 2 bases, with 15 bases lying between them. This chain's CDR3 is CAWSLPGLSNTEAFF. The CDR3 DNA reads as TGTGCCTGGAGTCTGCCGGGTCTATCTAACACTGAAGCTTTCTTT.

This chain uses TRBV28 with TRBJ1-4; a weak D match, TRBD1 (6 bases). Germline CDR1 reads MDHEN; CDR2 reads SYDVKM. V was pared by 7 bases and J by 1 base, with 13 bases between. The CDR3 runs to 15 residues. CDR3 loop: CASTSRGRTNEKLFF. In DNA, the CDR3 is TGTGCCAGCACCTCCAGGGGCAGAACTAATGAAAAACTGTTTTTT.

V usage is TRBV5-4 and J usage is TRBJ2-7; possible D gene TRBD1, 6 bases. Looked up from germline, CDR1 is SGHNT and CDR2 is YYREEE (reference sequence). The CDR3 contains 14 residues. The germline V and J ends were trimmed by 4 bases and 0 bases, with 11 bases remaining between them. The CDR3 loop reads CASSPQGSSYEQYF. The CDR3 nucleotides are TGTGCCAGCAGCCCGCAGGGGAGCTCCTACGAGCAGTACTTC.

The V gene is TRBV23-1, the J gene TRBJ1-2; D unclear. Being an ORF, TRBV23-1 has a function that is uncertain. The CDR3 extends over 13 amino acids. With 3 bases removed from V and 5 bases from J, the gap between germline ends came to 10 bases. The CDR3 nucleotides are TGCGCCAGCAGTCATGGGCCGGGGTATGGCTACACCTTC. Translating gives CASSHGPGYGYTF.

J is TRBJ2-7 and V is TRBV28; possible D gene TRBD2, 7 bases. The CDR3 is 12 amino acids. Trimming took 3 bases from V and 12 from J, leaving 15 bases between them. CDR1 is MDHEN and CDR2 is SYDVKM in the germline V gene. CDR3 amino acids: CASSLGGQPGYF. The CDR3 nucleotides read TGTGCCAGCAGTTTGGGGGGGCAGCCGGGGTACTTC.

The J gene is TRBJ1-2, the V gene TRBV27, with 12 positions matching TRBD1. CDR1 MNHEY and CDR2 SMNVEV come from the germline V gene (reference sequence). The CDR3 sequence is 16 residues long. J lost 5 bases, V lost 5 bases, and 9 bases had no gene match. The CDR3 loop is CASSDGTGGFGYGYTF. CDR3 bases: TGTGCCAGCAGTGACGGGACAGGGGGCTTTGGGTATGGCTACACCTTC.

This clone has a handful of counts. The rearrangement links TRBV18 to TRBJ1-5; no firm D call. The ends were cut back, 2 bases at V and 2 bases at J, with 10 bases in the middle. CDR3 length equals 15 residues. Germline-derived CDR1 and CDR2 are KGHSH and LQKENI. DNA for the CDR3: TGTGCCAGCTCACCAGAGGGAAGGGGCAATCAGCCCCAGCATTTT. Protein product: CASSPEGRGNQPQHF.

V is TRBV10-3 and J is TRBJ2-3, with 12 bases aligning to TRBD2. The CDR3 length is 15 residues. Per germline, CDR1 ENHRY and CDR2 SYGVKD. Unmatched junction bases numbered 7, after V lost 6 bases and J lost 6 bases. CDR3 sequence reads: CAISPGTSGPDTQYF. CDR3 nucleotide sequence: TGTGCCATCAGCCCCGGGACTAGCGGGCCCGATACGCAGTATTTT.

CDR3 in amino acids: CASSPRTGAANYGYTF. CDR3 sequence (DNA): TGTGCCAGCAGCCCGAGGACAGGCGCAGCTAACTATGGCTACACCTTC. The chain employs TRBV7-2 and TRBJ1-2; 7 nucleotides line up with TRBD1. The V and J ends lost 5 bases and 0 bases, in that order; junction bases with no gene match: 9. This CDR3 is 16 amino acids long. Germline assignment: CDR1 SGHTA and CDR2 FQGNSA.